These 23 T cell receptor beta chains came from one sample sequenced in a study of blood T cell repertoires in COVID-19. Data came from immunoSEQ multiplex PCR; TCRdb stores just in-frame clones and leaves some out. The sample consists of about 250,000 clones, about 84% of them appearing once. The sequenced sample consisted of peripheral blood. These receptors originate from a woman older than 75 with acute or convalescent COVID-19.

The V gene is TRBV7-6, the J gene TRBJ2-2; D is ambiguous. The V gene's germline CDR1 is SGHVS and CDR2 FNYEAQ. The CDR3 is 16 residues long. The V gene lost 1 base and the J gene lost 1 base, with 10 bases spanning the gap. This CDR3 reads CASSLEAGQNTGELFF. The DNA for the CDR3 is TGTGCCAGCAGCTTAGAGGCAGGCCAGAACACCGGGGAGCTGTTTTTT.

The gene calls are TRBV5-4 and TRBJ1-2; 8 bases fit TRBD1. Germline-derived CDR1 and CDR2 are SGHNT and YYREEE (reference sequence). Trimming took 3 bases from V and 4 from J; bases not matched to a gene: 5. This CDR3 spans 14 amino acids. CDR3: CASSSSGGVYGYTF. In nucleotides, the CDR3 is TGTGCCAGCAGCTCCTCAGGGGGCGTCTATGGCTACACCTTC.

By share of the sample, this clone is medium-sized. This chain links TRBV7-9 with TRBJ2-1; D is unresolved. Germline CDR1 and CDR2: SEHNR and FQNEAQ (reference sequence). The CDR3 runs to 12 residues. V was pared by 1 base and J by 7 bases, with 5 bases between. CDR3 protein: CASSLGANEQFF. The CDR3 DNA reads TGTGCCAGCAGCTTAGGGGCGAATGAGCAGTTCTTC.

Remarks on this clone: At one boundary the junction diverges from the germline segment, which might be a read error. The rearrangement joins TRBV3-1 (or the pseudogene TRBV3-2) to TRBJ2-7; 9 bases align to TRBD2. This CDR3 has 16 amino acids. From germline, CDR1 is LGHDT and CDR2 YNNKEL (reference sequence). CDR3 loop: CASSQDTSGGTYGQYF. CDR3 DNA sequence: TGTGCCAGCAGCCAAGATACCAGCGGGGGGACCTACGGGCAGTACTTC.

The chain combines TRBV29-1 with TRBJ2-3, with 7 bases matching TRBD1. The CDR3 is made up of 12 amino acids. V trimming: 1 base; J trimming: 9 bases; junction bases outside the gene matches: 4. CDR1 and CDR2 from the germline V gene are SQVTM and ANQGSEA. The CDR3 protein is CSVEAARGTQYF. The CDR3 nucleotides are TGCAGCGTTGAAGCAGCCAGGGGGACGCAGTATTTT.

V and J are TRBV6-4 and TRBJ1-1; a weak D match, TRBD1 (5 bases). Germline V lookup: CDR1 MRHNA, CDR2 SNTAGT. Trimming shortened V by 6 bases and J by 7 bases, and 15 bases separated the two germline ends. The CDR3 covers 13 residues. The CDR3 loop reads CASRGPGVDEAFF. The CDR3 DNA reads as TGTGCCAGCAGGGGGCCGGGGGTGGATGAAGCTTTCTTT.

The genes are TRBV5-1 and TRBJ2-3; perhaps TRBD2 as D (5 bases). This CDR3 contains 15 residues. Deletions cut 0 bases from V and 0 bases from J, with 8 bases between. Germline assignment: CDR1 SGHRS and CDR2 YFSETQ. The CDR3 DNA is TGCGCCAGCAGCTTGGAGAGCGGTAGCACAGATACGCAGTATTTT. It codes for CASSLESGSTDTQYF.

The V call is TRBV19, the J call TRBJ2-1; TRBD2 agrees at 9 bases. V shed 3 bases and J 8 bases; nucleotides not matched to a gene: 11. The CDR3 totals 16 residues. Germline V gene data show CDR1 as LNHDA and CDR2 as SQIVND (reference sequence). CDR3: CASSIFGGRAPHEQFF. The CDR3 nucleotides read TGTGCCAGTAGTATTTTTGGCGGGAGGGCCCCCCATGAGCAGTTCTTC.

V is TRBV5-5 and J is TRBJ1-1; 9 bases agree with TRBD1. Looked up from germline, CDR1 is SGHKS and CDR2 is YYEKEE (reference sequence). Unmatched junction bases numbered 6, after V lost 3 bases and J lost 6 bases. CDR3 length: 14 residues. The CDR3 loop is CASSSQGATPEAFF. The DNA for the CDR3 is TGTGCCAGCAGCTCACAGGGGGCAACCCCTGAAGCTTTCTTT.

This rearrangement joins TRBV5-4 to TRBJ1-2, with 7 nucleotides matching TRBD1. The CDR3 runs to 15 residues. Per germline, CDR1 SGHNT and CDR2 YYREEE (reference sequence). Trimming cost V 4 bases and J 8 bases; bases outside gene matches: 14. Written as DNA, the CDR3 is TGTGCCAGCAGCGCCCGACAGGGATTGGTGAGAGGCTACACCTTC. Translated: CASSARQGLVRGYTF. The whole variable domain, filled in from reference TRBV5-4 and TRBJ1-2, reads ETGVTQSPTHLIKTRGQQVTLRCSSQSGHNTVSWYQQALGQGPQFIFQYYREEENGRGNFPPRFSGLQFPNYSSELNVNALELDDSALYLCASSARQGLVRGYTFGSGTRLTVV.

The chain uses TRBV13 and TRBJ2-3; the match to TRBD2 covers 9 bases. The CDR3 loop spans 17 amino acids. V shed 0 bases, J shed 5 bases, and the junction held 9 bases outside the gene matches. Germline V CDR1 and CDR2: PRHDT, FYEKMQ (reference sequence). The CDR3 here is CASSLGWAGGQGDTQYF. The CDR3 region has the DNA TGTGCCAGCAGCTTAGGCTGGGCGGGAGGGCAGGGAGATACGCAGTATTTT.

The genes are TRBV6-5 and TRBJ1-1, with 10 bases that match TRBD1. With V trimmed by 6 bases and J by 8 bases, 9 bases remained unmatched. This CDR3 is built from 14 residues. Per the germline V gene, CDR1 is MNHEY and CDR2 is SVGAGI. The CDR3 loop is CASSSGTGAVEAFF. DNA of the CDR3: TGTGCCAGCAGCTCCGGGACAGGGGCGGTGGAAGCTTTCTTT.

The rearrangement links TRBV5-1 to TRBJ1-3, with D unclear. This CDR3 comprises 17 residues. V lost 2 bases and J lost 0, with 15 bases in between. Germline lookup yields CDR1 SGHRS and CDR2 YFSETQ. CDR3 DNA sequence: TGCGCCAGCAGCTTACGCTTTGACACCATCTCTGGAAACACCATATATTTT. Protein product: CASSLRFDTISGNTIYF. The full variable domain, completed using reference TRBV5-1 and TRBJ1-3, is KAGVTQTPRYLIKTRGQQVTLSCSPISGHRSVSWYQQTPGQGLQFLFEYFSETQRNKGNFPGRFSGRQFSNSRSEMNVSTLELGDSALYLCASSLRFDTISGNTIYFGEGSWLTVV.

Notes on this clone: A read error may produce the germline difference seen at one junction end. V and J are TRBV2 and TRBJ2-2; possible D gene TRBD1, 6 bases. Germline CDR1 is SNHLY and CDR2 is FYNNEI. The CDR3 runs 16 residues. The CDR3 sequence: CASSEAMDRNTGELFF. The CDR3 DNA follows: TGTGCCAGCAGCGAAGCCATGGACAGGAACACCGGGGAGCTGTTTTTT.

The rearrangement links TRBV7-2 to TRBJ2-3; 8 positions match TRBD2. This CDR3 is built from 15 residues. With V trimmed by 1 base and J by 4 bases, 4 bases remained unmatched. Germline loops: CDR1 SGHTA, CDR2 FQGNSA. The chain's CDR3 is CASSLGGGRPDTQYF. CDR3 coding DNA: TGTGCCAGCAGCTTAGGTGGCGGGAGGCCAGATACGCAGTATTTT.

The chain employs TRBV2 and TRBJ1-6; D is perhaps TRBD1 (5 bases). CDR1 is SNHLY and CDR2 is FYNNEI in the germline V gene. The CDR3 totals 13 residues. Trimming cost V 2 bases and J 8 bases, with 7 bases left between them. The CDR3 DNA is TGTGCCAGCAGTGAAAGGGGCTATTCACCCCTCCACTTT. Its protein is CASSERGYSPLHF. Using reference TRBV2 and TRBJ1-6 for the parts outside the CDR3, the full variable domain is EPEVTQTPSHQVTQMGQEVILRCVPISNHLYFYWYRQILGQKVEFLVSFYNNEISEKSEIFDDQFSVERPDGSNFTLKIRSTKLEDSAMYFCASSERGYSPLHFGNGTRLTVT.

The J gene is TRBJ2-5, the V gene TRBV2; possibly TRBD2 for D (7 bases). The CDR3 is 15 amino acids. Trimming cost V 5 bases and J 4 bases, with 17 bases left between them. The germline CDR1 and CDR2 sequences are SNHLY and FYNNEI. The CDR3 DNA reads TGTGCCAGCAGTTTATTTTCAGGGGAGGGAGAGACCCAGTACTTC. The encoded protein is CASSLFSGEGETQYF.

The chain recombines TRBV7-2 with TRBJ2-7; 10 nucleotides match TRBD2. The CDR3 covers 16 residues. Germline CDR1 SGHTA, CDR2 FQGNSA. V shed 4 bases, J shed 1 base, and the junction held 7 bases outside the gene matches. In DNA, the CDR3 is TGTGCCAGCAGCTCCTTAGCGGGGGGACTTTCCTACGAGCAGTACTTC. This translates into CASSSLAGGLSYEQYF.

V is TRBV3-1 (or the pseudogene TRBV3-2) and J is TRBJ2-7; TRBD1 aligns across 9 bases. With 4 bases clipped from V and 3 bases from J, the junction kept 7 bases outside the gene matches. CDR3 length: 15 amino acids. In germline, CDR1 is LGHDT, CDR2 YNNKEL (reference sequence). CDR3 nucleotide sequence: TGTGCCAGCAGCCGCGCCGACAGGGGGGGCTACGAGCAGTACTTC. It specifies CASSRADRGGYEQYF.

This clone was detected once. The J gene is TRBJ2-7, the V gene TRBV6-6, with 12 bases matching TRBD2. Germline V gives CDR1 MNHNY, CDR2 SVGAGI (reference sequence). Unmatched junction bases numbered 2, after V lost 5 bases and J lost 3 bases. The CDR3 consists of 14 residues. As DNA, the CDR3 is TGTGCCAGCAGTAGGACTAGCGGGGTCTACGAGCAGTACTTC. Amino acids: CASSRTSGVYEQYF.

The chain carries TRBV2 and TRBJ2-5; TRBD2 is a possible D gene (5 bases). V lost 3 bases and J 3 bases, leaving 20 bases between the germline ends. This CDR3 has 17 amino acids. Germline loops: CDR1 SNHLY, CDR2 FYNNEI. CDR3 DNA: TGTGCCAGCAGTGATGGGTTCGGACTGCTAATTAAAGAGACCCAGTACTTC. Amino acid sequence: CASSDGFGLLIKETQYF.

The chain is built from TRBV7-2 and TRBJ2-3, with a weak D call TRBD2 (6 bases). Germline V CDR1 and CDR2: SGHTA, FQGNSA. This CDR3 has 14 residues. Trimming left V 0 bases short and J 5 bases short, with 9 bases between. The CDR3 DNA sequence: TGTGCCAGCAGCTTAGCCGGGGGTTTAGATACGCAGTATTTT. Its translation is CASSLAGGLDTQYF.

The rearrangement joins TRBV28 to TRBJ1-5, with TRBD1 identical over 7 bases. The CDR3 contains 15 residues. V shed 8 bases, J shed 5 bases, and the junction held 12 bases outside the gene matches. Germline V lookup: CDR1 MDHEN, CDR2 SYDVKM. This CDR3 is CASSPPGQRYQPQHF. In DNA, the CDR3 is TGTGCCAGCTCTCCTCCGGGACAGAGATATCAGCCCCAGCATTTT.